Presented here are 5 T cell receptor beta chains from one specimen sequenced in a study of identical twins. TCRdb itself ran the 5' RACE reads through MiXCR, one entry per CDR3 protein. Here the sample spans 550,000 to 700,000 distinct CDR3 sequences, nearly 10% being singletons. This sample also belongs to another study, concerning yellow fever vaccine responses in identical twins.

The sample taken for sequencing was PBMCs. The receptor set was obtained from a woman aged 18-35 years in good health.

The V and J genes are TRBV11-3 and TRBJ2-1; D might be TRBD2 (5 bases). Germline CDR1 reads SGHNT; CDR2 reads YENEEA. Between the trimmed V and J ends, which lost 1 base and 8 bases, there was a span of 15 bases. This CDR3 spans 15 amino acids. The CDR3 spells CASSLGGGLRDEQFF. The CDR3 bases are TGTGCCAGCAGCTTAGGTGGCGGGCTTAGGGATGAGCAGTTCTTC. Filled out from reference TRBV11-3 and TRBJ2-1, the complete variable domain reads EAGVVQSPRYKIIEKKQPVAFWCNPISGHNTLYWYLQNLGQGPELLIRYENEEAVDDSQLPKDRFSAERLKGVDSTLKIQPAELGDSAVYLCASSLGGGLRDEQFFGPGTRLTVL.

This clonotype was seen a handful of times. A junction boundary mismatches the germline segment, possibly from a read error. The gene calls are TRBV2 and TRBJ2-5; unclear D gene. CDR3 size: 13 residues. Germline CDR1 reads SNHLY; CDR2 reads FYNNEI. As DNA, the CDR3 is TGTGCCAGCACTGAACCCGTAGGAAAGACCCAGTACTTC. It translates to CASTEPVGKTQYF.

This clonotype was seen many times. The chain has TRBV7-2 and TRBJ2-7; D call uncertain. The length of the CDR3 is 15 residues. V was shortened by 5 bases and J by 3 bases, with 17 bases between the two germline ends. Per germline, CDR1 SGHTA and CDR2 FQGNSA. This CDR3 is CASSPSGRPGYEQYF. The CDR3, as DNA: TGTGCCAGCAGCCCAAGTGGCAGACCTGGCTACGAGCAGTACTTC.

The chain joins TRBV11-2 to TRBJ2-7, with D tentatively TRBD2 (6 bases). The germline gives CDR1 SGHAT, CDR2 FQNNGV. CDR3 length equals 15 residues. V lost 3 bases and J lost 1, with 13 bases in between. The chain's CDR3 is CASSFSSENSYEQYF. CDR3 DNA: TGTGCCAGCAGCTTTTCTAGCGAAAATTCCTACGAGCAGTACTTC.

This clonotype appeared a few times. The J gene is TRBJ1-1, the V gene TRBV7-3, with 7 bases lining up with TRBD1. Germline lookup yields CDR1 SGHTA and CDR2 FQGTGA. The V and J ends lost 3 bases and 3 bases, in that order; junction bases with no gene match: 7. CDR3 length: 15 amino acids. CDR3 DNA sequence: TGTGCCAGCAGCTTGACAGGGAGTGGGGACACTGAAGCTTTCTTT. Translation: CASSLTGSGDTEAFF.